This T cell receptor beta chain appears in the sequencing data of a study of tumor-infiltrating lymphocytes in oesophageal squamous cell carcinoma. At least ten counts were recorded for this clonotype. Using its own MiXCR run on the PCR reads, TCRdb lists one record per CDR3 protein. Of over 20,000 distinct CDR3 sequences listed, 30% to 35% are singletons. From germline, CDR1 is KGHSH and CDR2 LQKENI. The CDR3 length is 17 residues. Sequencing was carried out using esophageal tumor tissue. This receptor was identified in a female donor with esophageal squamous cell carcinoma. The V gene is TRBV18, the J gene TRBJ2-7, with TRBD1 identical over 9 bases. The J call may be in error: the DNA end matches TRBJ2-5 better. For the CDR3, the DNA is TGTGCCAGCTCACCGCGGGGACAGGGAACGGAAGGGAGGACCCAGTACTTC. It is translated as CASSPRGQGTEGRTQYF.